One sample yielded the 8 T cell receptor beta chains listed below, sequenced in a study of control samples from healthy donors and cancer patients. This table comes from immunoSEQ multiplex PCR, and its TCRdb copy is limited to in-frame clones, with some not included. The table records 40,000 to 60,000 clones, about nine tenths of them present only once. The sequencing input was PBMCs. Receptors were obtained from a man in his 60s with head and neck cancer.

The J gene is TRBJ1-1, the V gene TRBV7-9; 7 bases align to TRBD1. The length of the CDR3 is 14 residues. V shed 5 bases and J 1 base; nucleotides not matched to a gene: 4. The germline CDR1 and CDR2 sequences are SEHNR and FQNEAQ (reference sequence). The CDR3 reads CASSPRQGNTEAFF. In DNA form, the CDR3 reads TGTGCCAGCAGCCCAAGACAGGGGAACACTGAAGCTTTCTTT. The full variable domain, with the rest looked up from reference TRBV7-9 and TRBJ1-1, is DTGVSQNPRHKITKRGQNVTFRCDPISEHNRLYWYRQTLGQGPEFLTYFQNEAQLEKSRLLSDRFSAERPKGSFSTLEIQRTEQGDSAMYLCASSPRQGNTEAFFGQGTRLTVV.

The chain carries TRBV5-8 and TRBJ1-2, with 12 nucleotides matching TRBD1. The V and J ends lost 0 bases and 7 bases, in that order; junction bases with no gene match: 13. There are 18 residues in the CDR3. CDR1 SGHTS and CDR2 YDEGEE come from the germline V gene. Here the CDR3 reads CASSLATGTGGASSGYTF. CDR3 nucleotides: TGTGCCAGCAGCTTGGCAACCGGGACAGGGGGCGCGTCAAGTGGCTACACCTTC.

This chain links TRBV7-9 with TRBJ1-4; the D is unclear. V was shortened by 10 bases and J by 6 bases, with 21 bases between the two germline ends. CDR1 and CDR2 (germline): SEHNR, FQNEAQ (reference sequence). This CDR3 contains 15 residues. The CDR3 DNA reads as TGTGCCACGGCAGGTCCTGATGAAAAGTATGAAAAACTGTTTTTT. This encodes CATAGPDEKYEKLFF.

This clone has only one observation. The rearrangement links TRBV10-3 to TRBJ2-7; D could derive from TRBD1 or TRBD2 (5 bases each). V was shortened by 10 bases and J by 4 bases, with 20 bases between the two germline ends. Germline V lookup: CDR1 ENHRY, CDR2 SYGVKD. The CDR3 totals 14 residues. The CDR3 here is CASDPGPPSYEQYF. CDR3 sequence (DNA): TGTGCCAGCGACCCGGGACCACCCTCGTACGAGCAGTACTTC.

The chain couples TRBV28 to TRBJ1-2, with TRBD1 matching 8 bases. Trimming at V came to 6 bases and at J to 6 bases, leaving 9 bases not matched to a gene. This CDR3 has 14 residues. In germline, CDR1 is MDHEN, CDR2 SYDVKM. CDR3 nucleotide sequence: TGTGCCAGCAGCCTATTGGGCAGGGGGCATGGCTACACCTTC. Translated: CASSLLGRGHGYTF.

V usage is TRBV28 and J usage is TRBJ2-7, with 8 bases identical to TRBD1. The junction had 4 bases not matched to a gene; V was cut back by 4 bases and J by 2 bases. Germline V gene sequence: CDR1 MDHEN, CDR2 SYDVKM. There are 14 residues in the CDR3. CDR3 sequence (DNA): TGTGCCAGCAGTTCAGGGGGCACTCCCTACGAGCAGTACTTC. Translated, it gives CASSSGGTPYEQYF.

The chain has TRBV10-3 and TRBJ1-5; D ambiguous. Germline loops: CDR1 ENHRY, CDR2 SYGVKD. V was shortened by 3 bases and J by 4 bases, with 4 bases between the two germline ends. This CDR3 is 12 amino acids long. The chain's CDR3 is CAISDRNQPQHF. The DNA for the CDR3 is TGTGCCATCAGTGACAGAAATCAGCCCCAGCATTTT.

V usage is TRBV6-5 and J usage is TRBJ2-2; no definite D call. The CDR3 has 15 residues. Germline assignment: CDR1 MNHEY and CDR2 SVGAGI. V lost 8 bases, J lost 4 bases, and 17 bases lay in between. CDR3 loop: CASGRLGFGTGELFF. Here the CDR3 DNA reads TGTGCCAGCGGCCGTTTGGGGTTCGGCACCGGGGAGCTGTTTTTT.